This T cell receptor beta chain was sequenced in a study of T cells in Graves' hyperthyroidism and ophthalmopathy. Across the whole study: Peripheral blood was drawn at first diagnosis, prior to all treatment.

There were TCR beta CDR3 regions amplified from RNA transcripts. The primer set for the first-round RT-PCR of the TCR CDR3 was HTBI. Each CDR3 protein gets one entry after TCRdb re-called the multiplex PCR reads with MiXCR. The profile covers approximately 600,000 distinct CDR3 sequences, with about 17% appearing a single time and around 3.9% taken by the ten largest. This CDR3 comprises 17 residues. V gave up 6 bases and J gave up 4 bases; unmatched junction bases: 10. Looked up from germline, CDR1 is MDHEN and CDR2 is SYDVKM. The gene calls are TRBV28 and TRBJ2-1, with 12 bases identical to TRBD2. The sample consisted of blood. This clonotype was obtained from a woman under 40 with Graves' hyperthyroidism. CDR3 amino acids: CASRRGTSGSFYNEQFF. CDR3 bases: TGTGCCAGCAGGCGGGGGACTAGCGGGTCCTTTTACAATGAGCAGTTCTTC.